The rows below give T cell receptor beta chains drawn from one sample of a study of metastatic and nonmetastatic thyroid tumors. TCRdb re-called clones via MiXCR from the PCR reads. The sample includes about 49,000 clones, roughly 20% of them seen just once. The specimen was blood. These receptors were obtained from a female donor with papillary thyroid cancer or a benign thyroid nodule (not recorded which). Some clones in this sample may be carry-over from other donors' samples. CDR3s include the opening cysteine and the closing phenylalanine or tryptophan. Clone size is shown for a subset of rows, as once, few, many or a class of expanded clone.

CDR3 protein	clone size	V gene	J gene
CASRSPGNVTEAFF	few	TRBV13	TRBJ1-1
CASSYTTGVHTGELFF	.	TRBV6-2/TRBV6-3	TRBJ2-2
CSASGVGYEQFF	.	TRBV20-1	TRBJ2-1
CATESGLAENEQFF	many	TRBV2	TRBJ2-1
CASASLGFYNEQFF	many	TRBV12-3/TRBV12-4	TRBJ2-1
CASSLSGLSYEQYF	few	TRBV12-3/TRBV12-4	TRBJ2-7
CAISESTRTYEQYF	few	TRBV10-3	TRBJ2-7
CATSIDGGDNEQFF	many	TRBV15	TRBJ2-1
CASSANRGGGTDTQYF	many	TRBV9	TRBJ2-3
CSARVSPPKNTEAFF	many	TRBV20-1	TRBJ1-1
CASSKGQGGNQAHHF	.	TRBV6-1	TRBJ1-5
CATTSGSGATRGEQYF	medium-sized	TRBV28	TRBJ2-7
CASSLTTYERYF	many	TRBV12-3/TRBV12-4	TRBJ2-7
CAISDLDSGSPLHF	many	TRBV10-3	TRBJ1-6
CASSLAGRYGYTF	.	TRBV28	TRBJ1-2
CASNLIGTGGLGEQYF	.	TRBV27	TRBJ2-7
CASSSLGGSSYNEQFF	many	TRBV28	TRBJ2-1
CSSSAREVLYNEQFF	.	TRBV20-1	TRBJ2-1
CVSSLQGSSNTGELFF	.	TRBV7-3	TRBJ2-2
CASSPNKSSYNTPLHF	.	TRBV18	TRBJ1-6
CASSTTYNEQFF	many	TRBV19	TRBJ2-1
CASSLVGWDRDYNEQFF	many	TRBV5-6	TRBJ2-1
CSAPIGAGGQDTQYF	few	TRBV20-1	TRBJ2-3
CASSPLRAANTGELFF	.	TRBV19	TRBJ2-2
CASSLWGRHNEQFF	many	TRBV7-8	TRBJ2-1
CASDPQGPYGSGANVLTF	many	TRBV6-2/TRBV6-3	TRBJ2-6
CASIPAGQAILYGYTF	.	TRBV6-2/TRBV6-3	TRBJ1-2
CASSYRDSGRYEQYF	many	TRBV6-1	TRBJ2-7
CASSYSRGGNTEDFF	few	TRBV6-2/TRBV6-3	TRBJ1-1
CASIGGSLDEQYF	few	TRBV6-1	TRBJ2-7
CASSHSRLAVIYNEQFF	.	TRBV4-1	TRBJ2-1